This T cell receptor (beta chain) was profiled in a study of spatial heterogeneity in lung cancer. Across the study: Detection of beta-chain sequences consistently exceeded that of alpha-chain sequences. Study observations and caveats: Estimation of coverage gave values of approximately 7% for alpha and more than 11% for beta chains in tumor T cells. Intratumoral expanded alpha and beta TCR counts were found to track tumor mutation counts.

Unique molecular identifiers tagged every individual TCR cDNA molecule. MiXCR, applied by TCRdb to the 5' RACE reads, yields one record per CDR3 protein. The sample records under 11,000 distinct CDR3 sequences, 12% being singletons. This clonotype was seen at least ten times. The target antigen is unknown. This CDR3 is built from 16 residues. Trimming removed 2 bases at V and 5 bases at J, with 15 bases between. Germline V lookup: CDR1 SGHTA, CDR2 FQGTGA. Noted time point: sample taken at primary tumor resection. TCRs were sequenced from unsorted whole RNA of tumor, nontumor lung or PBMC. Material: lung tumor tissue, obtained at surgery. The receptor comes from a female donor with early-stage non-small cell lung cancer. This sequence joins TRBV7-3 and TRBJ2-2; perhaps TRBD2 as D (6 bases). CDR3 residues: CASSLFSGGNTGELFF. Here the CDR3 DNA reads TGTGCCAGCAGCTTATTTAGCGGAGGGAATACCGGGGAGCTGTTTTTT.